Listed below are T cell receptor beta chains from one sample, sequenced in a study of blood T cell repertoires in COVID-19. Data came from immunoSEQ multiplex PCR; TCRdb stores just in-frame clones and leaves some out. The sample yields fewer than 350,000 clones, 81% seen once. The sample comprised peripheral blood. The receptors were gathered from a woman aged 60-70 years with active or convalescent COVID-19. The CDR3 runs from the conserved cysteine through the conserved F or W. Fields, in order: clone size, V gene, D gene, J gene, CDR3 protein, CDR3 DNA. The D gene is left open where the match is weak. Clone size is not always given. Where it is, it says once, few, many or a class for expanded clones.

clone size: -; V gene: TRBV7-2; D gene: TRBD2; J gene: TRBJ2-3; CDR3 protein: CASSLVAGVSDTQYF; CDR3 DNA: TGTGCCAGCAGCTTAGTAGCGGGGGTCTCAGATACGCAGTATTTT
clone size: -; V gene: TRBV19; D gene: TRBD1; J gene: TRBJ2-7; CDR3 protein: CASRRTGGEYEQYF; CDR3 DNA: TGTGCCAGTAGGAGGACAGGGGGCGAATACGAGCAGTACTTC
clone size: -; V gene: TRBV28; D gene: -; J gene: TRBJ1-4; CDR3 protein: CASSYTGDLYEKLFF; CDR3 DNA: TGTGCCAGCAGTTATACAGGTGATCTTTATGAAAAACTGTTTTTT
clone size: -; V gene: TRBV5-4; D gene: TRBD2; J gene: TRBJ2-7; CDR3 protein: CASSVAGTSGGASYEQYF; CDR3 DNA: TGTGCCAGCAGCGTAGCCGGGACTAGCGGGGGGGCATCCTACGAGCAGTACTTC
clone size: -; V gene: TRBV18; D gene: -; J gene: TRBJ2-2; CDR3 protein: CASSPGGGYHTGELFF; CDR3 DNA: TGTGCCAGCTCACCCGGCGGAGGGTATCACACCGGGGAGCTGTTTTTT
clone size: -; V gene: TRBV7-9; D gene: -; J gene: TRBJ1-6; CDR3 protein: CASSPLEGNSPLHF; CDR3 DNA: TGTGCCAGCAGCCCCCTCGAGGGTAATTCACCCCTCCACTTT
clone size: -; V gene: TRBV20-1; D gene: -; J gene: TRBJ1-1; CDR3 protein: CSASRAGSWNTEAFF; CDR3 DNA: TGCAGTGCTAGTAGGGCGGGGAGCTGGAACACTGAAGCTTTCTTT
clone size: -; V gene: TRBV28; D gene: -; J gene: TRBJ2-3; CDR3 protein: CASNRNTDTQYF; CDR3 DNA: TGTGCCAGCAACAGAAACACAGATACGCAGTATTTT
clone size: -; V gene: TRBV30; D gene: TRBD1; J gene: TRBJ2-2; CDR3 protein: CAWSLPGQGHTGELFF; CDR3 DNA: TGTGCCTGGAGCCTACCGGGACAGGGGCACACCGGGGAGCTGTTTTTT
clone size: -; V gene: TRBV7-2; D gene: TRBD1; J gene: TRBJ1-2; CDR3 protein: CASSSGGTGQLKGYTF; CDR3 DNA: TGTGCCAGCAGCTCAGGGGGGACAGGGCAACTAAAAGGCTACACCTTC
clone size: -; V gene: TRBV7-3; D gene: TRBD2; J gene: TRBJ2-3; CDR3 protein: CASSLGLAVTDTQYF; CDR3 DNA: TGTGCCAGCAGCCTGGGACTAGCGGTCACAGATACGCAGTATTTT
clone size: -; V gene: TRBV6-6; D gene: TRBD1; J gene: TRBJ2-1; CDR3 protein: CAMGQGIYNEQFF; CDR3 DNA: TGTGCCATGGGACAGGGAATCTACAATGAGCAGTTCTTC
clone size: few; V gene: TRBV15; D gene: TRBD1; J gene: TRBJ1-1; CDR3 protein: CATSRGAGGATEAFF; CDR3 DNA: TGTGCCACCAGCAGAGGTGCAGGGGGCGCGACTGAAGCTTTCTTT
clone size: -; V gene: TRBV11-2; D gene: -; J gene: TRBJ1-6; CDR3 protein: CASSLGQGQPLHF; CDR3 DNA: TGTGCCAGCAGCTTAGGGCAGGGGCAACCCCTCCACTTT
clone size: -; V gene: TRBV7-9; D gene: TRBD1; J gene: TRBJ1-3; CDR3 protein: CASSLLGQGNTIYF; CDR3 DNA: TGTGCCAGCAGCTTACTGGGACAGGGAAACACCATATATTTT
clone size: few; V gene: TRBV6-4; D gene: TRBD1; J gene: TRBJ1-1; CDR3 protein: CASSRDRVTTEAFF; CDR3 DNA: TGTGCCAGCAGTCGCGACAGGGTCACCACTGAAGCTTTCTTT
clone size: -; V gene: TRBV2; D gene: -; J gene: TRBJ1-1; CDR3 protein: CASSGLGQNTEAFF; CDR3 DNA: TGTGCCAGCAGTGGTCTGGGACAGAACACTGAAGCTTTCTTT
clone size: few; V gene: TRBV29-1; D gene: -; J gene: TRBJ2-7; CDR3 protein: CSVELDTSYEQYF; CDR3 DNA: TGCAGCGTTGAGTTGGACACGTCCTACGAGCAGTACTTC
clone size: -; V gene: TRBV7-2; D gene: -; J gene: TRBJ2-7; CDR3 protein: CASSLDWSWEASYEQYF; CDR3 DNA: TGTGCCAGCAGCTTAGACTGGAGTTGGGAGGCGAGCTACGAGCAGTACTTC
clone size: -; V gene: TRBV9; D gene: -; J gene: TRBJ2-2; CDR3 protein: CASGGGGELFF; CDR3 DNA: TGTGCCAGCGGGGGAGGCGGGGAGCTGTTTTTT
clone size: -; V gene: TRBV19; D gene: -; J gene: TRBJ1-3; CDR3 protein: CASSPDGISGNTIYF; CDR3 DNA: TGTGCCAGTAGTCCCGACGGGATCTCTGGAAACACCATATATTTT
clone size: -; V gene: TRBV6-5; D gene: -; J gene: TRBJ2-7; CDR3 protein: CASRTPGISYEQYF; CDR3 DNA: TGTGCCAGCAGGACCCCAGGGATATCCTACGAGCAGTACTTC
clone size: -; V gene: TRBV11-3; D gene: -; J gene: TRBJ2-5; CDR3 protein: CASSLEGAGVETQYF; CDR3 DNA: TGTGCCAGCAGCTTAGAAGGGGCCGGTGTGGAGACCCAGTACTTC
clone size: once; V gene: TRBV27; D gene: -; J gene: TRBJ1-2; CDR3 protein: CATAPGGFYGYTF; CDR3 DNA: TGTGCCACAGCACCCGGGGGATTCTATGGCTACACCTTC
clone size: few; V gene: TRBV7-9; D gene: -; J gene: TRBJ1-1; CDR3 protein: CASSLSGLEAFF; CDR3 DNA: TGTGCCAGCAGCTTATCAGGACTTGAAGCTTTCTTT
clone size: -; V gene: TRBV5-1; D gene: TRBD1; J gene: TRBJ2-7; CDR3 protein: CASSPGTGVTYEQYF; CDR3 DNA: TGCGCCAGCAGCCCCGGGACAGGGGTGACGTACGAGCAGTACTTC
clone size: few; V gene: TRBV5-6; D gene: -; J gene: TRBJ1-2; CDR3 protein: CASSPGGNYGYTF; CDR3 DNA: TGTGCCAGCAGTCCGGGAGGAAACTATGGCTACACCTTC
clone size: -; V gene: TRBV11-3; D gene: TRBD1; J gene: TRBJ2-4; CDR3 protein: CASSLGGTGANIQYF; CDR3 DNA: TGTGCCAGCAGCTTGGGAGGGACAGGGGCAAACATTCAGTACTTC
clone size: once; V gene: TRBV9; D gene: -; J gene: TRBJ1-1; CDR3 protein: CASSVGEGVNTEAFF; CDR3 DNA: TGTGCCAGCAGCGTAGGGGAAGGGGTGAACACTGAAGCTTTCTTT
clone size: once; V gene: TRBV9; D gene: -; J gene: TRBJ2-2; CDR3 protein: CASSVSRGNTGELFF; CDR3 DNA: TGTGCCAGCAGCGTGAGCAGGGGAAACACCGGGGAGCTGTTTTTT
clone size: -; V gene: TRBV28; D gene: -; J gene: TRBJ1-2; CDR3 protein: CASSSQYGYTF; CDR3 DNA: TGTGCCAGCAGTTCACAATATGGCTACACCTTC
clone size: -; V gene: TRBV2; D gene: TRBD1; J gene: TRBJ1-1; CDR3 protein: CASRVDRGMNTEAFF; CDR3 DNA: TGTGCCAGCAGAGTGGACAGGGGCATGAACACTGAAGCTTTCTTT
clone size: -; V gene: TRBV9; D gene: TRBD2; J gene: TRBJ2-7; CDR3 protein: CASSAGLAGGGQYF; CDR3 DNA: TGTGCCAGCAGCGCGGGACTAGCGGGGGGAGGGCAGTACTTC
clone size: -; V gene: TRBV12-3/TRBV12-4; D gene: -; J gene: TRBJ2-7; CDR3 protein: CASSFRYEQYF; CDR3 DNA: TGTGCCAGCAGTTTTCGCTACGAGCAGTACTTC
clone size: -; V gene: TRBV6-5; D gene: TRBD1; J gene: TRBJ1-1; CDR3 protein: CASRGDSNTEAFF; CDR3 DNA: TGTGCCAGCAGGGGGGACAGTAACACTGAAGCTTTCTTT
clone size: once; V gene: TRBV5-6; D gene: -; J gene: TRBJ1-5; CDR3 protein: CASSLVRASNQPQHF; CDR3 DNA: TGTGCCAGCAGCTTGGTTCGAGCCAGCAATCAGCCCCAGCATTTT
clone size: few; V gene: TRBV19; D gene: TRBD1; J gene: TRBJ1-2; CDR3 protein: CASSIEAGGDYGYTF; CDR3 DNA: TGTGCCAGTAGTATAGAAGCAGGGGGCGACTATGGCTACACCTTC